This TCR beta chain derives from a study of identical twins. TCRdb analysed the 5' RACE reads with MiXCR anew, one entry per CDR3 protein. The data hold approximately 630,000 distinct CDR3 sequences, with about 7.6% observed a single time. This clonotype was counted a few times. CDR1 and CDR2 (germline): MGHRA, YSYEKL. This CDR3 comprises 13 residues. Trimming took 1 base from V and 6 from J, leaving 8 bases between them. These sequences were also reported in another study, on yellow fever vaccine responses in identical twins.

Sequenced sample: PBMCs. This chain links TRBV4-1 with TRBJ2-3; D unclear. The TCR was taken from a woman between 18 and 29 years old in good health. CDR3 sequence (DNA): TGCGCCAGCAGCCAAGGGGTGCGGGATACGCAGTATTTT. Translating it yields CASSQGVRDTQYF.